This TCR beta chain was sequenced during a study of neoadjuvant anti-PD-1 for oral cavity cancer. The germline gives CDR1 SNHLY, CDR2 FYNNEI. The V end lost 6 bases, the J end lost 4 bases, and 10 bases lay between the germline ends. CDR3 length equals 13 residues. Measured with immunoSEQ multiplex PCR; TCRdb has only the in-frame clones, and not every one. The table records around 6,100 clones, just under 60% of them present only once. The receptor's source is a person aged 35-79 years with oral cavity squamous cell carcinoma. Sample: tumor tissue, taken before nivolumab (anti-PD-1) treatment. The V and J genes are TRBV2 and TRBJ1-5, with D unclear. CDR3 nucleotide sequence: TGTGCCAGCAGGTCCTTTGAGAATCAGCCCCAGCATTTT. Residues: CASRSFENQPQHF.